This T cell receptor beta chain stems from a study of blood T cell repertoires in COVID-19. Authors' data handling: Reference gene primer amplification gave nucleated cell count estimates. This table comes from immunoSEQ multiplex PCR, and its TCRdb copy is limited to in-frame clones, with some not included. V and J calls and clone size come straight from that table; D and trimming were deduced from the DNA. The table has 90,000 to 100,000 clones, roughly 86% seen once. V lost 6 bases to trimming and J lost 7 bases, with 12 bases between them. The CDR3 totals 12 residues. Germline assignment: CDR1 MNHEY and CDR2 SVGAGI.

The J gene is TRBJ1-1, the V gene TRBV6-5, with D tentatively TRBD1 (6 bases). This TCR was sampled from a man aged 45 to 65 with acute or convalescent COVID-19. The source material was peripheral blood. For the CDR3, the DNA is TGTGCCAGCAGATCTGGACAGAGTGAAGCTTTCTTT. It specifies CASRSGQSEAFF.